This TCR beta chain is drawn from a study of molecular identifiers for immune sequencing clone quantification. Study conclusions and caveats: Spike-in Jurkat TCR RNA from a single cell reportedly registered among 900,000 to 1,000,000 naive cells.

Methods described previously, with TCR primers listed, were used for bulk TCR libraries. TCRdb re-called the PCR reads through MiXCR, storing one row per CDR3 protein. The table includes tens of thousands of distinct CDR3 sequences, about a sixth detected once. A CD8+CD4-CCR7+CD45RA+ gate was used to sort naive CD8 T cells. This CDR3 spans 11 amino acids. V was pared by 4 bases and J by 4 bases, with 8 bases between. The germline gives CDR1 SQVTM, CDR2 ANQGSEA. This clonotype was found many times. Its antigen is not known. The V gene is TRBV29-1, the J gene TRBJ2-7; unclear D gene. The sequence derives from a human donor in good health. Some libraries in this study had Jurkat cell RNA spiked in. Sequencing was done on a sample of naive CD8+ T cells from blood, with Jurkat cell RNA spiked in. Subset reported: FACS-sorted CD8+CD4-CCR7+CD45RA+ naive T cells. The DNA for the CDR3 is TGCAGCGTTGGCATCCAGTACGAGCAGTACTTC. Translated: CSVGIQYEQYF.